A single TCR beta chain is shown here with its context. Documented time point: after neoadjuvant nivolumab, at surgical resection. Patients had newly diagnosed, untreated stage II-IVA oral cavity squamous cell carcinoma. Analysis of PBMCs was direct, with no culture step. J lost 4 bases, V lost 3 bases, and 4 bases had no gene match. The CDR3 is made up of 15 amino acids. The V gene's germline CDR1 is MNHNS and CDR2 SASEGT. These data originate in a study of neoadjuvant anti-PD-1 for oral cavity cancer. Across the study: Before surgery, most patients got three to four biweekly 3 mg/kg nivolumab doses. Patients without progression got a fourth dose around day 43.

The assay was immunoSEQ multiplex PCR, and TCRdb's table has in-frame clones only and misses some. In the table there are about 68,000 clones, about 85% of which are singletons. This rearrangement joins TRBV6-1 to TRBJ2-5; 11 positions match TRBD1. This receptor was obtained from a person between 40 and 85 years old with oral cavity squamous cell carcinoma. The sample here was PBMCs, taken after nivolumab (anti-PD-1) treatment. The CDR3 here is CASSDGQGAAETQYF. In DNA form, the CDR3 reads TGTGCCAGCAGTGATGGACAGGGGGCAGCAGAGACCCAGTACTTC.